Listed below are T cell receptor beta chains from one sample, sequenced in a study of blood T cell repertoires in COVID-19. The repertoire was sequenced with immunoSEQ multiplex PCR; TCRdb's copy has only in-frame clones and lacks some. Among about 240,000 clones listed, about 86% were seen once. Material for sequencing was peripheral blood. The source of these receptors is a woman older than 75 with acute or convalescent COVID-19. The CDR3 runs from the conserved cysteine through the conserved F or W. D genes are given only for firm matches. Expanded clones get a size class; other rows say once, few or many, or leave the size out.

clone_size: NA
d_call: NA
j_call: TRBJ2-3
v_call: TRBV27
cdr3_aa: CASRRGSLGEDTQYF
cdr3_nt: TGTGCCAGCAGGCGGGGTAGTCTAGGGGAAGATACGCAGTATTTT

clone_size: NA
d_call: NA
j_call: TRBJ2-1
v_call: TRBV2
cdr3_aa: CASSVLEPQFF
cdr3_nt: TGTGCCAGCAGTGTGCTAGAACCGCAGTTCTTC

clone_size: once
d_call: TRBD2
j_call: TRBJ2-1
v_call: TRBV7-2
cdr3_aa: CASSLRRSSGSRYNEQFF
cdr3_nt: TGTGCCAGCAGCTTACGGCGGTCTAGCGGGTCCCGTTACAATGAGCAGTTCTTC

clone_size: once
d_call: TRBD1
j_call: TRBJ2-3
v_call: TRBV27
cdr3_aa: CASSRSGQGFTDTQYF
cdr3_nt: TGTGCCAGCAGCCGGTCTGGACAGGGGTTCACAGATACGCAGTATTTT

clone_size: NA
d_call: NA
j_call: TRBJ1-4
v_call: TRBV3-1/TRBV3-2
cdr3_aa: CASSREGRREKLFF
cdr3_nt: TGTGCCAGCAGCCGTGAAGGGAGAAGAGAAAAACTGTTTTTT

clone_size: once
d_call: NA
j_call: TRBJ1-5
v_call: TRBV18
cdr3_aa: CASSPSQGDQPQHF
cdr3_nt: TGTGCCAGCTCACCAAGTCAGGGTGACCAGCCCCAGCATTTT

clone_size: few
d_call: TRBD1
j_call: TRBJ1-3
v_call: TRBV10-2
cdr3_aa: CASSDLTGGENTIYF
cdr3_nt: TGCGCCAGCAGTGACCTTACAGGGGGCGAAAACACCATATATTTT

clone_size: NA
d_call: NA
j_call: TRBJ1-1
v_call: TRBV6-2/TRBV6-3
cdr3_aa: CASSAPLSRMNTEAFF
cdr3_nt: TGTGCCAGCAGTGCCCCCCTATCCCGCATGAACACTGAAGCTTTCTTT

clone_size: NA
d_call: NA
j_call: TRBJ1-5
v_call: TRBV12-3/TRBV12-4
cdr3_aa: CASSFRGAQPQHF
cdr3_nt: TGTGCCAGCAGTTTCAGGGGTGCTCAGCCCCAGCATTTT

clone_size: NA
d_call: NA
j_call: TRBJ2-3
v_call: TRBV19
cdr3_aa: CASSPTSTDTQYF
cdr3_nt: TGTGCCAGTAGCCCCACAAGCACAGATACGCAGTATTTT

clone_size: NA
d_call: TRBD1
j_call: TRBJ1-2
v_call: TRBV30
cdr3_aa: CAWRSRDRVSGYTF
cdr3_nt: TGTGCCTGGAGGTCAAGGGACAGGGTTTCTGGCTACACCTTC

clone_size: NA
d_call: NA
j_call: TRBJ2-7
v_call: TRBV21-1
cdr3_aa: CARNDRGNYEQYF
cdr3_nt: TGTGCCAGGAACGACAGGGGTAACTACGAGCAGTACTTC

clone_size: NA
d_call: TRBD1
j_call: TRBJ1-4
v_call: TRBV28
cdr3_aa: CASSPPGQTNEKLFF
cdr3_nt: TGTGCCAGCAGTCCACCGGGACAGACGAATGAAAAACTGTTTTTT

clone_size: NA
d_call: TRBD2
j_call: TRBJ2-5
v_call: TRBV19
cdr3_aa: CASSGLAGGTQYF
cdr3_nt: TGTGCCAGTAGTGGACTAGCGGGCGGGACCCAGTACTTC

clone_size: NA
d_call: NA
j_call: TRBJ2-2
v_call: TRBV27
cdr3_aa: CASSSLQGIGTGELFF
cdr3_nt: TGTGCCAGCAGTTCGCTTCAGGGGATTGGCACCGGGGAGCTGTTTTTT

clone_size: NA
d_call: NA
j_call: TRBJ2-2
v_call: TRBV28
cdr3_aa: CASSKALTIGTGELFF
cdr3_nt: TGTGCCAGCAGCAAGGCACTAACTATTGGCACCGGGGAGCTGTTTTTT

clone_size: NA
d_call: TRBD1
j_call: TRBJ1-4
v_call: TRBV2
cdr3_aa: CAIRTGANEKLFF
cdr3_nt: TGTGCCATCAGGACAGGGGCTAATGAAAAACTGTTTTTT

clone_size: NA
d_call: TRBD2
j_call: TRBJ2-2
v_call: TRBV15
cdr3_aa: CATTKAGGANTGELFF
cdr3_nt: TGTGCCACTACGAAGGCGGGGGGCGCGAACACCGGGGAGCTGTTTTTT

clone_size: once
d_call: NA
j_call: TRBJ1-5
v_call: TRBV19
cdr3_aa: CASSLKLGYSNQPQHF
cdr3_nt: TGTGCCAGTAGTCTAAAATTGGGCTATAGCAATCAGCCCCAGCATTTT

clone_size: NA
d_call: NA
j_call: TRBJ1-2
v_call: TRBV7-8
cdr3_aa: CASSLGLINYGYTF
cdr3_nt: TGTGCCAGCAGCTTAGGGCTCATCAACTATGGCTACACCTTC

clone_size: NA
d_call: NA
j_call: TRBJ2-7
v_call: TRBV5-1
cdr3_aa: CASSLGGADYEQYF
cdr3_nt: TGCGCCAGCAGCTTAGGGGGGGCCGACTACGAGCAGTACTTC

clone_size: NA
d_call: NA
j_call: TRBJ2-7
v_call: TRBV5-5
cdr3_aa: CASSPTLGGSYEQYF
cdr3_nt: TGTGCCAGCAGCCCGACCCTGGGGGGCTCCTACGAGCAGTACTTC

clone_size: NA
d_call: TRBD2
j_call: TRBJ2-3
v_call: TRBV28
cdr3_aa: CASSLLLAGGPGDTQYF
cdr3_nt: TGTGCCAGCAGTTTACTTCTAGCGGGGGGGCCGGGGGATACGCAGTATTTT